Sequencing of this T cell receptor (beta chain) was carried out in a study of blood T cell repertoires in COVID-19. Looking at the study overall: The United States, Italy and Spain supplied acute and convalescent COVID-19 samples. Nucleic acid was either cDNA or gDNA, and it came from T cells, B-cell-depleted T cells, or PBMCs.

V lost 2 bases, J lost 10 bases, and 12 bases lay in between. Per the germline V gene, CDR1 is KGHSH and CDR2 is LQKENI. CDR3 length equals 14 residues. Original processing notes: The authors estimated nucleated cell counts from reference gene primer amplification. Profiled with immunoSEQ multiplex PCR; TCRdb holds only in-frame clones, not every one. That table supplies the V and J calls and clone size; D and trimming were determined from the DNA. Of about 400,000 clones in the sample, roughly 90% are singletons; the top ten hold roughly 7.2%. The sequence was collected from a woman aged 60-70 years with COVID-19, enrolled during active disease. The source material was peripheral blood. The chain combines TRBV18 with TRBJ1-6; tentatively, D is TRBD1 (5 bases). CDR3 in amino acids: CASSPTDTRSPLHF. The CDR3 DNA follows: TGTGCCAGCTCACCAACGGACACACGGTCACCCCTCCACTTT.